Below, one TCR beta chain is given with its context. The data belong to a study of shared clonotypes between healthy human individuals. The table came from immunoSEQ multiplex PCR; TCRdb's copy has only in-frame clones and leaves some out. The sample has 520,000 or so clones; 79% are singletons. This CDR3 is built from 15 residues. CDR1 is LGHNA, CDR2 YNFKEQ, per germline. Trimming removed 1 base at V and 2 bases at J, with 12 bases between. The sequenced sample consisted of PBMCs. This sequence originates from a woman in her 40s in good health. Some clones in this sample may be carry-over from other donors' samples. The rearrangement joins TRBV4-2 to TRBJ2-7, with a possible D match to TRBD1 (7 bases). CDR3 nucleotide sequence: TGTGCCAGCAGCCAAGCGCAGGGGGAGGCCTACGAGCAGTACTTC. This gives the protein CASSQAQGEAYEQYF.